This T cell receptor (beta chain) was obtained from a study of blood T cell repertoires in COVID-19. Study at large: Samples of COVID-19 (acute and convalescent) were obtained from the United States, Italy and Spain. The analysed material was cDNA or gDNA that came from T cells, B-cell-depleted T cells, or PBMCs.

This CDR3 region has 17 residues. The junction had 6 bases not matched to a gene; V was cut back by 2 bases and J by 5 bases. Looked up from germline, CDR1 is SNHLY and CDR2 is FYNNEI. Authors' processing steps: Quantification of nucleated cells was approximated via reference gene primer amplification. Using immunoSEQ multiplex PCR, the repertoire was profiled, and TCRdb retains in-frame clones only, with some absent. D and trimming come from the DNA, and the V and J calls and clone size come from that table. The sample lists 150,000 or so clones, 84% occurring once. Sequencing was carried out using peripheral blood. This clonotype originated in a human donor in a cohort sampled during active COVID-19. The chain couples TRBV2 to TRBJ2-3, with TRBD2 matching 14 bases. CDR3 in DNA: TGTGCCAGCAGTGAATGGGGACTAGCGGGAGATAGAGATACGCAGTATTTT. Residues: CASSEWGLAGDRDTQYF.